This TCR beta chain comes out of a study of blood T cell repertoires in COVID-19. The overall study: Acute and convalescent COVID-19 samples came from the United States, Italy and Spain. Sources were T cells, B-cell-depleted T cells, or PBMCs; the material itself was cDNA or gDNA.

CDR3 length equals 13 residues. The ends were cut back, 0 bases at V and 6 bases at J, with 5 bases in the middle. From germline, CDR1 is SNHLY and CDR2 FYNNEI. In the original processing: For nucleated cells, counts were estimated from reference gene primer amplification. Sequencing used immunoSEQ multiplex PCR; TCRdb keeps in-frame clones, though not all of them. V, J and clone size derive from that table, while D and trimming were established from the DNA sequence. The repertoire holds 130,000 to 150,000 clones, 65% to 80% seen once, with roughly 2% in the top ten. The gene calls are TRBV2 and TRBJ2-2; D is unclear. This TCR came from a woman aged 55 to 70 with acute or convalescent COVID-19. Sequenced: peripheral blood. The CDR3 sequence: CASSEARAGELFF. CDR3 DNA sequence: TGTGCCAGCAGTGAAGCCCGTGCCGGGGAGCTGTTTTTT.